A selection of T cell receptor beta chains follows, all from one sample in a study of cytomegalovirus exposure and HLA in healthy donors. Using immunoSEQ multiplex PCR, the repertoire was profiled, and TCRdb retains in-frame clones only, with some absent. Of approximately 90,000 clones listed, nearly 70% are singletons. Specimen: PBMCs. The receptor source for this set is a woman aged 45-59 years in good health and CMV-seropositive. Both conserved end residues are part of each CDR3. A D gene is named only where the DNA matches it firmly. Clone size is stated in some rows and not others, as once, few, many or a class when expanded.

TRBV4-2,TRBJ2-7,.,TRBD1,CASSQGRQGFYEQYF,TGTGCCAGCAGCCAAGGTAGACAGGGATTCTACGAGCAGTACTTC
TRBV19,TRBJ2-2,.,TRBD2,CASSRLAVNTGELFF,TGTGCCAGTAGTCGACTAGCGGTGAACACCGGGGAGCTGTTTTTT
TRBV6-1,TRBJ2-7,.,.,CASSGGQLGEQYF,TGTGCCAGCAGTGGGGGACAACTAGGGGAGCAGTACTTC
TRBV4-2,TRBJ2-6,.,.,CASSQALREAGANVLTF,TGTGCCAGCAGCCAAGCTCTTAGGGAGGCGGGGGCCAACGTCCTGACTTTC
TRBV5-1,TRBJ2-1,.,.,CASSLAQRANNEQFF,TGCGCCAGCAGCTTGGCTCAGCGGGCAAACAATGAGCAGTTCTTC
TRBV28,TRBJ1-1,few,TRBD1,CASSFTQGGEAFF,TGTGCCAGCAGTTTTACCCAGGGGGGTGAAGCTTTCTTT
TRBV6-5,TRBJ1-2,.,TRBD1,CASSPAGGGGYTF,TGTGCCAGCAGCCCCGCAGGGGGCGGAGGCTACACCTTC
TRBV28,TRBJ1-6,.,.,CASSLRQVGDSPLHF,TGTGCCAGCAGTCTCAGACAGGTTGGGGATTCACCCCTCCACTTT
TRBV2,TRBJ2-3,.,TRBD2,CASRQLAGGPPSTDTQYF,TGTGCCAGCCGCCAACTAGCGGGAGGACCCCCTAGCACAGATACGCAGTATTTT
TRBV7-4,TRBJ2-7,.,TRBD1,CASSSPGPRDREGEQYF,TGTGCCAGCAGCTCCCCCGGGCCCCGGGACAGGGAGGGCGAGCAGTACTTC
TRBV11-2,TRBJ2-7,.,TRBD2,CASSLGTSAYEQYF,TGTGCCAGCAGCCTAGGGACTAGCGCCTACGAGCAGTACTTC
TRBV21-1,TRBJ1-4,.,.,CASSKGPRGANEKLFF,TGTGCCAGCAGCAAAGGCCCTCGGGGGGCTAATGAAAAACTGTTTTTT
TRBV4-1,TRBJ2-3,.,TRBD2,CASSHPPGATSGRIDTQYF,TGCGCCAGCAGCCATCCTCCGGGGGCGACTAGCGGGAGAATAGATACGCAGTATTTT
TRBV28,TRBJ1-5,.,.,CASSAAEVPAQHF,TGTGCCAGCAGTGCTGCGGAAGTCCCGGCCCAGCATTTT
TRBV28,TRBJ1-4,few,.,CASSLTAIATNEKLFF,TGTGCCAGCAGCCTGACAGCTATTGCAACTAATGAAAAACTGTTTTTT
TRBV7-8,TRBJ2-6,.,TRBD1,CASSLVWGQSSGANVLTF,TGTGCCAGCAGCTTAGTTTGGGGACAGAGCTCTGGGGCCAACGTCCTGACTTTC
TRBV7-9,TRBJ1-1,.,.,CASSFTGYSDTEAFF,TGTGCCAGCAGCTTTACAGGATATTCGGACACTGAAGCTTTCTTT
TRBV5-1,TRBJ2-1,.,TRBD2,CASSFGLAASGNEQFF,TGCGCCAGCAGCTTCGGACTAGCGGCCTCGGGCAATGAGCAGTTCTTC
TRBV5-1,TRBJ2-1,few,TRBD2,CASSFRGTSGSSHEQFF,TGCGCCAGCAGCTTCAGAGGGACTAGCGGGAGCTCCCATGAGCAGTTCTTC
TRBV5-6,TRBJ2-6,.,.,CASSPGLMNSGANVLTF,TGTGCCAGCAGCCCAGGACTGATGAACTCTGGGGCCAACGTCCTGACTTTC
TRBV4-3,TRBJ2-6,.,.,CASSQESGSGANVLTF,TGCGCCAGCAGCCAAGAGTCGGGGTCCGGGGCCAACGTCCTGACTTTC
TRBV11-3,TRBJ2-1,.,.,CASSSPGGIEQFF,TGTGCCAGCAGCTCCCCCGGCGGCATTGAGCAGTTCTTC
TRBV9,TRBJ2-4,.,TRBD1,CASSPFTGGMVKNIQYF,TGTGCCAGCAGCCCCTTTACAGGGGGCATGGTCAAAAACATTCAGTACTTC
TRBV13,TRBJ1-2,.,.,CASRWFGNGYTF,TGTGCCAGCCGGTGGTTTGGTAATGGCTACACCTTC
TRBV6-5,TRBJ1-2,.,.,CASSYGPDSNYGYTF,TGTGCCAGCAGTTACGGTCCGGACTCTAACTATGGCTACACCTTC
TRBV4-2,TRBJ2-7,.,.,CASSLLGGVIYEQYF,TGTGCCAGCAGCCTCCTCGGGGGTGTCATCTACGAGCAGTACTTC
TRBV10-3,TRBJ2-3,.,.,CAISNRASTDTQYF,TGTGCCATCAGTAACAGGGCTAGCACAGATACGCAGTATTTT
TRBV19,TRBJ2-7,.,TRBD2,CASRPSGSSYEQYF,TGTGCCAGTAGACCTAGCGGGAGCTCCTACGAGCAGTACTTC
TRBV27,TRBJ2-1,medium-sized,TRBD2,CASSLGGLARNEQFF,TGTGCCAGCAGTTTAGGGGGACTAGCGAGAAATGAGCAGTTCTTC
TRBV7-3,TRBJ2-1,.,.,CASSLNTSSAVPPSSYNEQFF,TGTGCCAGCAGCTTAAATACGTCTAGCGCAGTTCCTCCGAGCTCCTACAATGAGCAGTTCTTC
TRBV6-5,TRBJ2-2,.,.,CASGVTGSTGELFF,TGTGCCAGCGGAGTGACAGGATCGACCGGGGAGCTGTTTTTT
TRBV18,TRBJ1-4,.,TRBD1,CASSPTGDHEKLFF,TGTGCCAGCTCACCTACAGGGGATCATGAAAAACTGTTTTTT
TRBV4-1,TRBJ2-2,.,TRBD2,CASSRLEASGDPNTGELFF,TGCGCCAGCAGCCGGTTAGAGGCTAGCGGAGACCCGAACACCGGGGAGCTGTTTTTT
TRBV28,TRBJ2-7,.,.,CASTRAPDRNYEQYF,TGTGCCAGCACCCGGGCCCCCGACAGAAACTACGAGCAGTACTTC
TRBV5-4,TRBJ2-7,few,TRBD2,CASSVSAGGPYEQYF,TGTGCCAGCAGCGTCTCGGCGGGAGGTCCCTACGAGCAGTACTTC
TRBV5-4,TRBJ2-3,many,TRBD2,CASSLGTSGGTDTQYF,TGTGCCAGCAGCCTCGGGACTAGCGGGGGCACAGATACGCAGTATTTT
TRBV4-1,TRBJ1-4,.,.,CASSLLRGEKLFF,TGCGCCAGCAGCCTATTGCGTGGTGAAAAACTGTTTTTT